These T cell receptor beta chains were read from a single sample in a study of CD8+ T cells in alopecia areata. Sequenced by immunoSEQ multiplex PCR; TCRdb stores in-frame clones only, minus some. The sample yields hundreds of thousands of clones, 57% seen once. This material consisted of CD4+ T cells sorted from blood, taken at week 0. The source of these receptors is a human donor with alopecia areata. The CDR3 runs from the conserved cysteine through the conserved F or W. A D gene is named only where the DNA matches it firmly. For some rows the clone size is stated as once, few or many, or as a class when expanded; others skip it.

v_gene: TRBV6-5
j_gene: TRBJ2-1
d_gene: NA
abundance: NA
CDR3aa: CASSPGPGEQFF
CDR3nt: TGTGCCAGCAGTCCGGGACCTGGTGAGCAGTTCTTC

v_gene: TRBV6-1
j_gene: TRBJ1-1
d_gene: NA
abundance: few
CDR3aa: CASSDRGARAEAFF
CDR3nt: TGTGCCAGCAGTGATCGCGGGGCGAGGGCTGAAGCTTTCTTT

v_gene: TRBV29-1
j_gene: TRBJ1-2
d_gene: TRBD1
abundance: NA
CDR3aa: CSVRTGGYGYTF
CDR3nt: TGCAGCGTTCGGACAGGGGGCTATGGCTACACCTTC

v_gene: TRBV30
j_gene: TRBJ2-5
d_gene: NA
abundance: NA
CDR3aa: CAWTLGPARETQYF
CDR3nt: TGTGCCTGGACCCTAGGACCGGCCAGGGAGACCCAGTACTTC

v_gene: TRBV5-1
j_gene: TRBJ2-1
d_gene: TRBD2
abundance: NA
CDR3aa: CASSLSLAGSGSVGEFF
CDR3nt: TGCGCCAGCAGCTTGTCCCTGGCCGGGAGCGGGAGCGTGGGGGAGTTCTTC

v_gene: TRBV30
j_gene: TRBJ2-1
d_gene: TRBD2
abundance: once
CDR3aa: CAWSLGTSGRNNEQFF
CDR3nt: TGTGCCTGGAGCCTCGGGACTAGCGGGAGGAACAATGAGCAGTTCTTC

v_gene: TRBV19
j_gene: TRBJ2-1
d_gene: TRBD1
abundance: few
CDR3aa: CASSIGQGSYNEQFF
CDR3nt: TGTGCCAGTAGTATAGGACAGGGCTCCTACAATGAGCAGTTCTTC

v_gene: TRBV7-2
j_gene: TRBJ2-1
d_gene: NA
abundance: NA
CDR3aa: CASTPSPVGNEQFF
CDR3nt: TGTGCCAGCACCCCGAGTCCGGTGGGTAATGAGCAGTTCTTC

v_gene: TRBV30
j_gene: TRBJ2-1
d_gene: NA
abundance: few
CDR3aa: CAWRSIRVNEQFF
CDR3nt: TGTGCCTGGCGCTCGATCAGGGTTAATGAGCAGTTCTTC

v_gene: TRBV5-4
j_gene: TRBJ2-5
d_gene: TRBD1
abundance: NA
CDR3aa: CASSFGQGARETQYF
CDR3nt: TGTGCCAGCAGCTTTGGACAGGGGGCTCGGGAGACCCAGTACTTC

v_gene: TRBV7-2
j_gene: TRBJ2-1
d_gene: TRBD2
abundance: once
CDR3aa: CASSLAGGGAGYNEQFF
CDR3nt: TGTGCCAGCAGCTTAGCTGGCGGGGGGGCCGGTTACAATGAGCAGTTCTTC

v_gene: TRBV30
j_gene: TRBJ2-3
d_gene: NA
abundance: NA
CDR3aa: CAWTGLAGTDTQYF
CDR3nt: TGTGCCTGGACTGGGCTAGCAGGCACAGATACGCAGTATTTT

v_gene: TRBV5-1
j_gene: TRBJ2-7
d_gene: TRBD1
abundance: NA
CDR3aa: CASSLETGAEQYF
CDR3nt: TGCGCCAGCAGCTTGGAGACAGGGGCCGAGCAGTACTTC

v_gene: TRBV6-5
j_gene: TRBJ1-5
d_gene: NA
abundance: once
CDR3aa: CASGDSNQPQHF
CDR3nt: TGTGCCAGCGGGGATAGCAATCAGCCCCAGCATTTT

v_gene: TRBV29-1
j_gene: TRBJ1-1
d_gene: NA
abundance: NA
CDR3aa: CSVARGNTEAFF
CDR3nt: TGCAGCGTTGCCCGGGGGAACACTGAAGCTTTCTTT

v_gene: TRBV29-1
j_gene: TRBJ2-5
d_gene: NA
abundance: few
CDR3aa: CSVELLSETQYF
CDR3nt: TGCAGCGTTGAGCTCCTCTCGGAGACCCAGTACTTC

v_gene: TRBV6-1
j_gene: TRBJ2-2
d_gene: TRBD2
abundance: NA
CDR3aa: CASSDRLAVNTGELFF
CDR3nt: TGTGCCAGCAGTGATCGACTAGCGGTGAACACCGGGGAGCTGTTTTTT

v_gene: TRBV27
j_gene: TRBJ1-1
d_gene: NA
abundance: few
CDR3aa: CASRSSPEAFF
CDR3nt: TGTGCCAGCAGGTCCTCACCCGAAGCTTTCTTT

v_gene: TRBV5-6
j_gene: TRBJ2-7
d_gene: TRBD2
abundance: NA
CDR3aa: CASSSGLAGVYEQYF
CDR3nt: TGTGCCAGCAGCTCCGGACTAGCGGGGGTCTACGAGCAGTACTTC

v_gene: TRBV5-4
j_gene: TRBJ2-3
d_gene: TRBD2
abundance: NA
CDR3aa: CASSSSGGADTQYF
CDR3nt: TGTGCCAGCAGCTCGAGCGGGGGAGCAGATACGCAGTATTTT

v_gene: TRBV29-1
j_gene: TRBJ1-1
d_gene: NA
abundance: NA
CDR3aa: CSVVGEGNTEAFF
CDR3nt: TGCAGCGTTGTGGGGGAGGGGAACACTGAAGCTTTCTTT

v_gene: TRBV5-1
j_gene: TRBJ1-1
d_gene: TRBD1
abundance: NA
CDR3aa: CASSERQGGTEAFF
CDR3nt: TGCGCCAGCAGCGAACGACAGGGTGGCACTGAAGCTTTCTTT

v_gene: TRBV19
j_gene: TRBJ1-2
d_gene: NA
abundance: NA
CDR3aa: CASSMDSLNYGYTF
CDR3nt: TGTGCCAGTAGTATGGACAGCCTAAACTATGGCTACACCTTC

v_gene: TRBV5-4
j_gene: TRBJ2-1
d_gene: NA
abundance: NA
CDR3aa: CASSLEINSNEQFF
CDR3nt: TGTGCCAGCAGCTTGGAGATTAACAGCAATGAGCAGTTCTTC

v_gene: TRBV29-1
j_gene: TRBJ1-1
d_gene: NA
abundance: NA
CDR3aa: CSVDPAGEAFF
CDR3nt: TGCAGCGTTGATCCAGCAGGGGAAGCTTTCTTT

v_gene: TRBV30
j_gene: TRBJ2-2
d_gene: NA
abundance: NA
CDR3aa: CAWRPNTGELFF
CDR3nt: TGTGCCTGGAGACCCAACACCGGGGAGCTGTTTTTT

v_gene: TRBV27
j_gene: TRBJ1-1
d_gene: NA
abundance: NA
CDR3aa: CASSFTDRNTEAFF
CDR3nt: TGTGCCAGCAGTTTCACCGACAGGAACACTGAAGCTTTCTTT

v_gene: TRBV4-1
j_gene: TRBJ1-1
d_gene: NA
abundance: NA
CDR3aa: CASSRDRDGYEAFF
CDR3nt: TGCGCCAGCAGCCGGGACCGGGACGGGTATGAAGCTTTCTTT

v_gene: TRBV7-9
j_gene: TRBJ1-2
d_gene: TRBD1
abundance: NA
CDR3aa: CASSSRDRGSYGYTF
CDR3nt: TGTGCCAGCAGCTCCCGGGACAGGGGTAGCTATGGCTACACCTTC

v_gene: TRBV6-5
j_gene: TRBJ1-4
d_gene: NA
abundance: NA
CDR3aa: CASSYSGTEKLFF
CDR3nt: TGTGCCAGCAGTTATTCCGGGACCGAAAAACTGTTTTTT

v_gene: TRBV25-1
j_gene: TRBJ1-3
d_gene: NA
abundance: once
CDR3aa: CASSDAGSGNTIYF
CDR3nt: TGTGCCAGCAGTGATGCAGGCTCTGGAAACACCATATATTTT

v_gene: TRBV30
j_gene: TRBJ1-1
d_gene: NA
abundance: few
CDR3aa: CAWGATEAFF
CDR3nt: TGTGCCTGGGGAGCCACTGAAGCTTTCTTT

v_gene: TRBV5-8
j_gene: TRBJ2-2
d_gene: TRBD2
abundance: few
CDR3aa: CASSSRVAWEGRTGELFF
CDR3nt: TGTGCCAGCAGCTCGAGGGTAGCGTGGGAGGGCCGCACCGGGGAGCTGTTTTTT

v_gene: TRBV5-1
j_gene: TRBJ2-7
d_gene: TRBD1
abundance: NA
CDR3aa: CASSSGQTYEQYF
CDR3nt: TGCGCCAGCAGCTCGGGACAGACCTACGAGCAGTACTTC

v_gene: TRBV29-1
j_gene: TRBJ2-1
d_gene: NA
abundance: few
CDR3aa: CSVDAGPEQFF
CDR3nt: TGCAGCGTTGATGCGGGCCCTGAGCAGTTCTTC

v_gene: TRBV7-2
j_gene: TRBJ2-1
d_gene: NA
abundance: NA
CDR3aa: CASSERPRTDNEQFF
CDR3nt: TGTGCCAGCAGCGAACGTCCGCGGACAGACAATGAGCAGTTCTTC

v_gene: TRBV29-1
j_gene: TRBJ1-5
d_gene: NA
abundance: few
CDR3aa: CSVGEGTSYQPQHF
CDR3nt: TGCAGCGTTGGTGAGGGGACCTCCTATCAGCCCCAGCATTTT

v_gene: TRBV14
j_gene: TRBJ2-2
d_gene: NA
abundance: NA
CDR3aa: CASSQMMGNTGELFF
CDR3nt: TGTGCCAGCAGCCAAATGATGGGTAACACCGGGGAGCTGTTTTTT

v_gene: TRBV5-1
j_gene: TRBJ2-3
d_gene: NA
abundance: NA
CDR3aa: CASSLGDGTDTQYF
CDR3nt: TGCGCCAGCAGCTTGGGGGACGGCACAGATACGCAGTATTTT